This TCR beta chain emerged from a study of blood T cells in healthy people across ages. Next came a second PCR, run for roughly 7 to 12 cycles, which used a sample-barcoded 5' primer along with a J-beta primer mix. TCRdb reanalysed the 5' RACE reads using MiXCR and keeps one entry per CDR3 protein. The profile shows roughly 500,000 distinct CDR3 sequences, approximately 25% of them singletons. Worth noting for this clonotype: Its target is unknown.

Study results and limitations: Higher diversity and more naive CD4+ cells were features of long-lived donors, compared to aged donors.

The same sample was also used in a study of T cells of mothers and their children. This second report adds: Reverse transcription into cDNA received all extracted RNA, at around 1.5 ug per 15 ul. Every mother supplied over 10 million TCR beta CDR3 reads and every child a few million.

This receptor was taken from a boy younger than 18 in good health. The sequenced sample consisted of blood.

CDR3 protein: CASSLLGLDGELFF. The CDR3 DNA reads as TGTGCCAGCAGTTTATTGGGGCTTGACGGGGAGCTGTTTTTT. The V gene is TRBV27, the J gene TRBJ2-2; TRBD1 is a possible D gene (5 bases). Germline V gene lookup returns CDR1 MNHEY and CDR2 SMNVEV (reference sequence). V was shortened by 1 base and J by 7 bases, with 10 bases between the two germline ends. This CDR3 has 14 residues.